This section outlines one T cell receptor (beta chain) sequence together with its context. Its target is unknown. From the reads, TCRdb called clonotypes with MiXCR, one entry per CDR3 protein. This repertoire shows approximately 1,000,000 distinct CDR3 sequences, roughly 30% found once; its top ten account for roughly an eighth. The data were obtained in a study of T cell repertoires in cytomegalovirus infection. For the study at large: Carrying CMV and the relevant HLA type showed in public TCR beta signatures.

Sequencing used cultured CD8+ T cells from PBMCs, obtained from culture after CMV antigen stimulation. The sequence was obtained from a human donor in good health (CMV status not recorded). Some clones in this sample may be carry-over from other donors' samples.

CDR3 sequence reads: CASSLEGGPQSTGYTF. CDR3 bases: TGTGCCAGCAGCTTAGAGGGGGGCCCCCAATCAACTGGCTACACCTTC. J is TRBJ1-2 and V is TRBV7-9; the D gene is possibly TRBD1 (6 bases). This CDR3 spans 16 amino acids. In germline, CDR1 is SEHNR, CDR2 FQNEAQ (reference sequence). V was pared by 1 base and J by 7 bases, with 19 bases between.